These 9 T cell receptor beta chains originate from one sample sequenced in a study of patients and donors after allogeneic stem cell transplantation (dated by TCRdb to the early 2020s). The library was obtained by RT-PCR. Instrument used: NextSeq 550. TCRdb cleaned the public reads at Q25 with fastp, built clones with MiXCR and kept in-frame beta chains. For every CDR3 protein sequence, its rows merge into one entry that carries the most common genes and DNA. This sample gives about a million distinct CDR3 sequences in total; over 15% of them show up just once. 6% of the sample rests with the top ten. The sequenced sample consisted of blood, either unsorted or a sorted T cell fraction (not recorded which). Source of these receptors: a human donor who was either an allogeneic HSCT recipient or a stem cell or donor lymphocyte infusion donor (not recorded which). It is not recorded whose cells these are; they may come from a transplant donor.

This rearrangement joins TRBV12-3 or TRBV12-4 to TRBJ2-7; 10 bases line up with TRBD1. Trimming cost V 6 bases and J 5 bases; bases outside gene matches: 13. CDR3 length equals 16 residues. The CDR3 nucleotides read TGTGCCAGCAGCCCTGTTCCCGGGACAGGGGTGAACGAGCAGTACTTC. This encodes CASSPVPGTGVNEQYF.

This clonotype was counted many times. CDR3 in DNA: TGCAGCGTTGAGACAGGGGAAGGGTACGAGCAGTACTTC. Protein: CSVETGEGYEQYF. V gene TRBV29-1 combines with J gene TRBJ2-7; 8 bases are shared with TRBD1. Trimming cost V 3 bases and J 4 bases; bases outside gene matches: 5. The germline CDR1 and CDR2 sequences are SQVTM and ANQGSEA. This CDR3 has 13 amino acids.

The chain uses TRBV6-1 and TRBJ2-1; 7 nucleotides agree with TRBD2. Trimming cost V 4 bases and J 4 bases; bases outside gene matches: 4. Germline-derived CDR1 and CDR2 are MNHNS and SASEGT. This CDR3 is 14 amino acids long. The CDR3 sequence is CASSGGLKYNEQFF. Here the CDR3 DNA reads TGTGCCAGCAGTGGGGGACTAAAATACAATGAGCAGTTCTTC.

The CDR3 coding sequence is TGTAACTTCTTCGGACGGGGACTTCACTACAATGAGCAGTTCTTC. The encoded protein is CNFFGRGLHYNEQFF. The J gene is TRBJ2-1, the V gene TRBV6-4; D possibly corresponds to TRBD2 (6 bases). The germline CDR1 and CDR2 sequences are MRHNA and SNTAGT. The CDR3 has 15 residues.

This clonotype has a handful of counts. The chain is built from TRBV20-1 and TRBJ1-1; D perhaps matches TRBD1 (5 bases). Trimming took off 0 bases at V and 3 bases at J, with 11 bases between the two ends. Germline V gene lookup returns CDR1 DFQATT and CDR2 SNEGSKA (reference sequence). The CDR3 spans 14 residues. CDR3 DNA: TGCAGTGCTAGAGATCGGGGGGGGTACACTGAAGCTTTCTTT. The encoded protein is CSARDRGGYTEAFF.

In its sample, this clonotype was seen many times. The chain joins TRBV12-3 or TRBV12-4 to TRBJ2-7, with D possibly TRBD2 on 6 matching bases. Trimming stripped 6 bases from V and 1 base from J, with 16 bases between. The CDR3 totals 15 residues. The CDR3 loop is CASRSPAGRSYEQYF. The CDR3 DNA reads TGTGCCAGCAGGTCCCCTGCGGGAAGGTCCTACGAGCAGTACTTC.

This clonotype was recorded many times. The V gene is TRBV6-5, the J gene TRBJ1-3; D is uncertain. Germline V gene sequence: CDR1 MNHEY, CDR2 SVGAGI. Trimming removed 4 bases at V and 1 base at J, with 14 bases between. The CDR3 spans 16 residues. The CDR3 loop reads CASSSSGIGSGNTIYF. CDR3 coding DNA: TGTGCCAGCAGTTCGAGTGGTATCGGTTCTGGAAACACCATATATTTT.

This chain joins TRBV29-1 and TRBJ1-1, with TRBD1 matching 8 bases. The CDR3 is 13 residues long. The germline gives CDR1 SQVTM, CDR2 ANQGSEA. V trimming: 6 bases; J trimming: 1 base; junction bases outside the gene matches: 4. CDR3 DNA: TGCAGCGTGGACAGGGCAGCGAACACTGAAGCTTTCTTT. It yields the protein CSVDRAANTEAFF. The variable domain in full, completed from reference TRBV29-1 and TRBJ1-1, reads SAVISQKPSRDICQRGTSLTIQCQVDSQVTMMFWYRQQPGQSLTLIATANQGSEATYESGFVIDKFPISRPNLTFSTLTVSNMSPEDSSIYLCSVDRAANTEAFFGQGTRLTVV.

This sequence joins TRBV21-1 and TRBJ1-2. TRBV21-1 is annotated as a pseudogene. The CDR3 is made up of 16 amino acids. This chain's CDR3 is CASRHSSMGANYGYTF. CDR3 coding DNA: TGTGCCAGCAGACATTCCTCCATGGGAGCTAACTATGGCTACACCTTC.